Following are 17 T cell receptor beta chains from one sample sequenced in a study of Graves' ophthalmopathy and Graves' hyperthyroidism. Amplification targeted the TCR beta CDR3 regions, with RNA transcripts as the source material. RT-PCR with HTBI primers came first, then second-round multiplex PCR. From the multiplex PCR reads, TCRdb called clonotypes with MiXCR, one entry per CDR3 protein. The table includes around 660,000 distinct CDR3 sequences, about two fifths detected once. The sample comprised peripheral blood. Every receptor here comes from an adult man with Graves' ophthalmopathy.

The chain combines TRBV24-1 with TRBJ1-5; weak D call: TRBD1 (6 bases). Trimming took off 4 bases at V and 3 bases at J, with 12 bases between the two ends. This CDR3 region has 15 residues. Germline values: CDR1 KGHDR, CDR2 SFDVKD. CDR3 sequence: CATSETGTFNQPQHF. In DNA, the CDR3 is TGTGCCACCAGTGAGACCGGGACATTCAATCAGCCCCAGCATTTT.

This clonotype appeared a few times. The chain links TRBV6-5 to TRBJ1-5; D call uncertain. The ends were cut back, 5 bases at V and 3 bases at J, with 11 bases in the middle. The germline gives CDR1 MNHEY, CDR2 SVGAGI. This CDR3 region has 14 residues. CDR3 DNA: TGTGCCAGCAGTGCCCGGGTCTACAATCAGCCCCAGCATTTT. This translates into CASSARVYNQPQHF.

The rearrangement uses TRBV2 and TRBJ1-5, with D unresolved. This CDR3 has 13 amino acids. Looked up from germline, CDR1 is SNHLY and CDR2 is FYNNEI. Trimming pared 6 bases from V and 14 bases from J, leaving 20 bases between. The CDR3 protein is CASSWTSGTYEHF. CDR3 coding DNA: TGTGCCAGCAGCTGGACTAGCGGTACCTACGAGCATTTT.

This clonotype has a count of ten or more. This may arise from a read error, as a much more abundant clone is one base away. The rearrangement uses TRBV25-1 and TRBJ1-3, with D possibly matching TRBD1 (6 bases). This CDR3 comprises 13 residues. Germline CDR1 is MGHDK and CDR2 is SYGVNS. V gave up 6 bases and J gave up 4 bases, with 10 bases separating them. CDR3: CASRGAAGNTIYF. The CDR3 region has the DNA TGTGCCAGCAGGGGGGCAGCCGGAAACACCATATATTTT.

This clonotype was recorded at least ten times. V usage is TRBV2 and J usage is TRBJ1-1; D call uncertain. Germline V CDR1 and CDR2: SNHLY, FYNNEI. V lost 2 bases and J lost 4, with 14 bases in between. This CDR3 has 15 residues. The CDR3: CASSEIPDSGTEAFF. The CDR3 DNA follows: TGTGCCAGCAGTGAAATCCCCGACTCCGGCACTGAAGCTTTCTTT.

The V and J genes are TRBV10-3 and TRBJ1-2, with 9 bases aligning to TRBD1. This CDR3 spans 15 amino acids. V lost 5 bases to trimming and J lost 3 bases; unmatched junction nucleotides: 7. Germline CDR1 is ENHRY and CDR2 is SYGVKD. CDR3 loop: CAISRAQGADYGYTF. CDR3 DNA: TGTGCCATCAGTAGAGCACAGGGGGCGGACTATGGCTACACCTTC.

Regarding this clonotype: Because it lacks the conserved phenylalanine or tryptophan at the end, this CDR3 is likely a read error. The V gene is TRBV7-2, the J gene TRBJ1-1; D remains ambiguous. Germline V gene data show CDR1 as SGHTA and CDR2 as FQGNSA. V lost 7 bases and J lost 0, with 12 bases in between. There are 14 residues in the CDR3. CDR3 amino acids: CASTIGELNTEAFL. In nucleotides, the CDR3 is TGTGCCAGCACTATCGGGGAATTGAACACTGAAGCTTTCCTT.

This chain joins TRBV9 and TRBJ1-4; D uncertain. Between the trimmed V and J ends, which lost 3 bases and 5 bases, there was a span of 14 bases. The CDR3 has 15 residues. Germline V gene data show CDR1 as SGDLS and CDR2 as YYNGEE. CDR3 sequence: CASSAGTRANEKLFF. The CDR3 DNA is TGTGCCAGCAGCGCCGGAACCCGGGCCAATGAAAAACTGTTTTTT.

The rearrangement links TRBV9 to TRBJ1-1, with 9 bases aligning to TRBD1. Germline trimming cut 4 bases from V and 0 bases from J; bases unmatched to any gene: 16. The CDR3 is 19 amino acids. Germline V CDR1 and CDR2: SGDLS, YYNGEE. The CDR3 DNA follows: TGTGCCAGCAGCCCCAGGCCCCCACAGGGGGCGGGCATGAACACTGAAGCTTTCTTT. Translating it yields CASSPRPPQGAGMNTEAFF.

The chain links TRBV29-1 to TRBJ2-7; no definite D call. This CDR3 contains 12 residues. The germline V gene encodes CDR1 SQVTM and CDR2 ANQGSEA. V was clipped by 8 bases and J by 1 base, with 12 bases between them. The CDR3 region has the DNA TGCAGCAGTCTCACCAGGTCCTACGAGCAGTACTTC. Translation gives CSSLTRSYEQYF.

The DNA for the CDR3 is TGTGCCAGCAGCCACCGGGACAGGGGGCCCCAAGAGACCCAGTACTTC. Translating gives CASSHRDRGPQETQYF. This chain links TRBV7-8 with TRBJ2-5, with TRBD1 matching over 12 bases. The CDR3 totals 16 residues. In germline, CDR1 is SGHVS, CDR2 FQNEAQ. The trim removed 5 bases at V and 1 base at J, leaving 5 bases unmatched.

Concerning this clonotype itself: The CDR3 end shows no conserved phenylalanine or tryptophan, and so a read error is likely. The gene calls are TRBV15 and TRBJ1-5; no reliable D call. The CDR3 is 15 amino acids. Germline V gene lookup returns CDR1 LNHNV and CDR2 YYDKDF (reference sequence). V shed 3 bases and J shed 0 bases, with 9 bases lying between them. As DNA, the CDR3 is TGTGCCACCAGCAGTGGCGGGTATAGCAATCAGCCCCAGCATCTT. Residues: CATSSGGYSNQPQHL.

A remark on this clonotype: At one end, the junction sequence differs from germline, possibly due to a read error. The chain recombines TRBV11-1 with TRBJ2-7, with a weak D call TRBD1 (5 bases). The CDR3 extends over 13 amino acids. Per germline, CDR1 SGHAT and CDR2 FQDESV (reference sequence). The CDR3 is CASRLVGPYEQYF. CDR3 bases: TGTGCCAGCCGCTTAGTGGGGCCCTACGAGCAGTACTTC.

This clonotype occurred many times. The CDR3 DNA follows: TGCAGTGCTAGTGGACAGACTAGCTCCTACGAGCAGTACTTC. It specifies CSASGQTSSYEQYF. This chain links TRBV20-1 with TRBJ2-7; the D gene could be TRBD1 or TRBD2 (6 bases each). The CDR3 contains 14 residues. CDR1 and CDR2 from the germline V gene are DFQATT and SNEGSKA (reference sequence). Trimming stripped 3 bases from V and 0 bases from J, with 12 bases between.

J is TRBJ1-2 and V is TRBV29-1; 7 nucleotides agree with TRBD1. CDR3 size: 13 residues. Germline V gives CDR1 SQVTM, CDR2 ANQGSEA. Unmatched junction bases numbered 9, after V lost 6 bases and J lost 5 bases. The CDR3, as DNA: TGCAGCGTCGATTGGGACAGCCAGTATGGCTACACCTTC. It encodes CSVDWDSQYGYTF.

Comment on this clonotype: This may come from a read error, since a much larger clone is one base off. The V call is TRBV15, the J call TRBJ1-2; 7 positions agree with TRBD1. CDR1 LNHNV and CDR2 YYDKDF come from the germline V gene (reference sequence). J gave up 6 bases and V 6 bases, and 13 bases lay outside the gene matches. This CDR3 contains 15 residues. For the CDR3, the DNA is TGTGCCACCAGTTACCCCCGACAGGGTCGAGATGGCTACACCTTC. Encoded protein: CATSYPRQGRDGYTF.

This clonotype is a singleton in its sample. The chain is built from TRBV10-1 and TRBJ1-6; D is unclear. CDR1 is WNHNN, CDR2 SYGVQD, per germline (reference sequence). The V gene lost 2 bases and the J gene lost 16 bases, with 15 bases spanning the gap. This CDR3 comprises 13 residues. CDR3 in DNA: TGCGCCAGCAGTGAGAACGACGGAAAGCTGCTCCACTTT. This sequence encodes CASSENDGKLLHF.